These 5 T cell receptor beta chains came from one sample sequenced in a study of T cell responses to AZD1222 COVID-19 vaccine. The assay was immunoSEQ multiplex PCR, and TCRdb's table has in-frame clones only and misses some. The table has approximately 90,000 clones, approximately 89% seen once. The source was peripheral blood, collected on day 0 of AZD1222 vaccination. The receptors come from an adult in good health.

This chain uses TRBV11-3 with TRBJ2-7; 7 nucleotides agree with TRBD2. Germline lookup yields CDR1 SGHNT and CDR2 YENEEA. The trim removed 2 bases at V and 7 bases at J, leaving 5 bases unmatched. This CDR3 comprises 13 residues. The CDR3 sequence is CASSLKQGGEQYF. The CDR3 nucleotides are TGTGCCAGCAGCTTAAAGCAGGGAGGGGAGCAGTACTTC.

Details on this clone: The DNA is omitted, as the CDR3 cannot be located on it reliably, and the CDR3 follows TCRdb's listing. The gene calls are TRBV12-3 or TRBV12-4 and TRBJ1-2. Termini included, the CDR3 measures 13 amino acids. CDR3 protein: CASTSGEVGGYTF.

Here the CDR3 reads CASSLRDAEIYGYTF. CDR3 bases: TGTGCCAGCAGCCTCCGGGACGCAGAGATCTATGGCTACACCTTC. The genes are TRBV7-9 and TRBJ1-2; a weak D match, TRBD1 (5 bases). V lost 5 bases and J 4 bases, leaving 17 bases between the germline ends. CDR3 size: 15 residues. Per the germline V gene, CDR1 is SEHNR and CDR2 is FQNEAQ (reference sequence).

This clone has just one count. The CDR3 region is CSARDLTEAFF. CDR3 nucleotides: TGCAGTGCTAGAGATCTGACTGAAGCTTTCTTT. V usage is TRBV20-1 and J usage is TRBJ1-1, with unresolved D. The CDR3 loop spans 11 amino acids. V gave up 0 bases and J gave up 5 bases, with 4 bases separating them. CDR1 DFQATT and CDR2 SNEGSKA come from the germline V gene (reference sequence).

This clone was observed a few times. The CDR3, as DNA: TGCGCCAGCAGCTTCCTCCCGGGGACAGGGCGGACTGAAGCTTTCTTT. Translation gives CASSFLPGTGRTEAFF. This chain connects TRBV5-1 to TRBJ1-1; 9 bases line up with TRBD1. From germline, CDR1 is SGHRS and CDR2 YFSETQ. The CDR3 has 16 amino acids. The J segment lost 5 bases and the V segment lost 2 bases, leaving 10 bases of the junction unmatched.